This T cell receptor (beta chain) is from a study of graft-versus-host responses after intestinal transplantation. On the study more broadly: Recipients received multivisceral, liver-intestinal, or isolated intestinal transplants. Findings and limits, study-wide: Those patients showing graft-donor T cell macrochimerism displayed high graft-versus-host to host-versus-graft clonal ratios in allografts. Detected in recipient marrow were GvH clones, some of which were first observed in ileum or blood. Early post-transplant HvG declines tracked with peak circulating GvH clone levels.

Worth noting for this clone: What it binds is not known.

Using immunoSEQ multiplex PCR, the repertoire was profiled, and TCRdb retains in-frame clones only, with some absent. Of 95,000 to 110,000 clones in the sample, about 88% are singletons; the top ten hold roughly 0.9%. The CDR3 has 13 residues. Per the germline V gene, CDR1 is SNHLY and CDR2 is FYNNEI. The receptor was isolated from a human donor who received an intestinal transplant. This chain links TRBV2 with TRBJ2-5; D possibly corresponds to TRBD1 (6 bases). Gene TRBJ2-7 matches the end of the DNA better, so the J call may be wrong. This sample comprised unstimulated CD4+ T cells sorted from spleen or lymph node cells, obtained before intestinal transplant. The CDR3 region has the DNA TGTGCCAGCAGGGAAACAGGGTGGAGCGAGCAGTACTTC. It translates to CASRETGWSEQYF.